This T cell receptor (beta chain) emerged from a study of Ad26.COV2.S vaccination and SARS-CoV-2 variants. Notes on the study in general: Vaccinees reportedly had broad spike-specific CD8+ and CD4+ T cell responses.

Trimming took off 8 bases at V and 3 bases at J, with 16 bases between the two ends. CDR3 size: 14 residues. Germline V gene sequence: CDR1 MDHEN, CDR2 SYDVKM. In the case of this clone: Its antigen remains unidentified.

Method: immunoSEQ multiplex PCR; TCRdb's copy keeps in-frame clones and lacks some. The data show fewer than 150,000 clones, with roughly 85% seen just once and 5% held by the top ten. Here the sequenced sample was peripheral blood, taken after recovery from COVID-19. This sequence originates from a human donor who had recovered from COVID-19. The chain combines TRBV28 with TRBJ1-1, with D perhaps TRBD1 (5 bases). The CDR3 is CASSLGGVDTEAFF. As DNA, the CDR3 is TGTGCCAGCTCCTTGGGGGGAGTCGACACTGAAGCTTTCTTT.